This entry lists 2 T cell receptor beta chains sequenced from one sample in a study of blood T cell repertoires in COVID-19. Here immunoSEQ multiplex PCR was the method, and the copy in TCRdb shows in-frame clones only, minus some. Counted here are fewer than 60,000 clones, around nine tenths occurring once; the ten biggest clones make up under 4.5%. Material for sequencing was peripheral blood. Every receptor here comes from a man aged 45 to 65 with acute or convalescent COVID-19.

The gene calls are TRBV5-4 and TRBJ1-2; D possibly corresponds to TRBD1 (5 bases). V lost 3 bases and J lost 4, with 22 bases in between. The CDR3 loop spans 17 amino acids. Germline V gene lookup returns CDR1 SGHNT and CDR2 YYREEE (reference sequence). The CDR3 is CASSSDGRAGPVYGYTF. The CDR3 DNA sequence: TGTGCCAGCAGCTCTGACGGTAGGGCAGGGCCGGTCTATGGCTACACCTTC. Variable domain in full (rest from reference TRBV5-4 and TRBJ1-2): ETGVTQSPTHLIKTRGQQVTLRCSSQSGHNTVSWYQQALGQGPQFIFQYYREEENGRGNFPPRFSGLQFPNYSSELNVNALELDDSALYLCASSSDGRAGPVYGYTFGSGTRLTVV.

CDR3 sequence (DNA): TGTGCCAGCAGCTTGGGAGGGATTGAGCAGTTCTTC. It is translated as CASSLGGIEQFF. The rearrangement uses TRBV5-5 and TRBJ2-1, with D possibly being TRBD2 (5 bases). Germline V gene data show CDR1 as SGHKS and CDR2 as YYEKEE (reference sequence). The CDR3 has 12 amino acids. Trimming shortened V by 0 bases and J by 9 bases, and 7 bases separated the two germline ends. Based on the CDR3 plus reference TRBV5-5 and TRBJ2-1, the full variable domain is DAGVTQSPTHLIKTRGQQVTLRCSPISGHKSVSWYQQVLGQGPQFIFQYYEKEERGRGNFPDRFSARQFPNYSSELNVNALLLGDSALYLCASSLGGIEQFFGPGTRLTVL.